This T cell receptor (beta chain) was obtained from a study of identifying expanded T cells in peripheral blood. Study outcomes and limitations: Over about two and four weeks, about 16 and 20 clones changed, versus 1.2 between replicates.

Using immunoSEQ multiplex PCR, the repertoire was profiled, and TCRdb retains in-frame clones only, with some absent. Seen here are roughly 84,000 clones, 80% to 90% observed once, and the top ten hold roughly 7.3%. This clone was counted once. The antigen remains undetermined. This TCR derives from a person between 18 and 75 years old in good health. Material for sequencing was blood.

The CDR3 nucleotides are TGCGCCAGCAGCTTGACAGGGAGCTCTGGGGCCAACGTCCTGACTTTC. Its protein is CASSLTGSSGANVLTF. This chain connects TRBV5-1 to TRBJ2-6, with D perhaps TRBD1 (6 bases). The CDR3 has 16 amino acids. Per the germline V gene, CDR1 is SGHRS and CDR2 is YFSETQ. The V end lost 1 base, the J end lost 0 bases, and 8 bases lay between the germline ends.